This TCR beta chain was sequenced in a study of OX40 agonist ivuxolimab in advanced cancers. TCRdb keeps only in-frame clones here, not all; method: immunoSEQ multiplex PCR. The sample shows 50,000 or so clones, around four fifths of them seen only once. Germline-derived CDR1 and CDR2 are SGHDT and YYEEEE. The CDR3 contains 15 residues. V trimming: 3 bases; J trimming: 5 bases; junction bases outside the gene matches: 7. Sequenced here: CD4+ or CD8+ T cells sorted from blood, sampled in a trial of the OX40 agonist ivuxolimab. The sequence came from an adult with an advanced solid tumor such as melanoma, head and neck, liver or kidney cancer. The chain couples TRBV5-6 to TRBJ2-2, with 7 bases that match TRBD1. The CDR3 sequence: CASSSTGAWTGELFF. The DNA of the CDR3 is TGTGCCAGCAGCTCTACAGGGGCTTGGACCGGGGAGCTGTTTTTT.